These 19 T cell receptor beta chains were sequenced from one sample in a study of T cells in localized non-small cell lung cancer. Assay: immunoSEQ multiplex PCR; the TCRdb copy retains only in-frame clones and omits some. The sample has some 6,700 clones, under 55% seen once; the top ten hold more than 6.5%. The sequencing used lung tumor tissue, collected before any cancer treatment. The origin of the receptors is a man aged 40-75 years with stage III lung adenocarcinoma.

The chain combines TRBV6-8 with TRBJ1-1; 7 positions agree with TRBD1. The CDR3 consists of 16 residues. CDR1 MNHGY and CDR2 SAAAGT come from the germline V gene. The J segment lost 4 bases and the V segment lost 2 bases, leaving 10 bases of the junction unmatched. CDR3 in amino acids: CASSYDPRQGGTEAFF. The CDR3, as DNA: TGTGCCAGCAGTTACGACCCCCGACAGGGCGGCACTGAAGCTTTCTTT.

This clone has a single count. V and J are TRBV18 and TRBJ2-6; D not certain. V gave up 1 base and J gave up 1 base, with 11 bases separating them. The CDR3 totals 17 residues. CDR1 is KGHSH and CDR2 is LQKENI in the germline V gene. The CDR3 sequence: CASSPQGSVSGANVLTF. The CDR3, as DNA: TGTGCCAGCTCACCACAGGGATCGGTATCTGGGGCCAACGTCCTGACTTTC.

In its sample, this clone ranks as medium-sized. The chain uses TRBV6-8 and TRBJ1-1, with 8 bases fitting TRBD1. The CDR3 sequence is 14 residues long. Trimming cost V 4 bases and J 5 bases; bases outside gene matches: 6. Germline V gene lookup returns CDR1 MNHGY and CDR2 SAAAGT. This chain's CDR3 is CASSSRTGHTEAFF. The CDR3 DNA follows: TGTGCCAGCAGTTCCCGGACAGGGCATACTGAAGCTTTCTTT.

A few counts support this clone. V usage is TRBV5-1 and J usage is TRBJ1-6, with D possibly TRBD1 on 5 matching bases. The germline gives CDR1 SGHRS, CDR2 YFSETQ. V lost 4 bases, J lost 7 bases, and 15 bases lay in between. The CDR3 length is 15 residues. The DNA for the CDR3 is TGCGCCAGCAGCACAACCGGGACTTTAAATTCACCCCTCCACTTT. Residues: CASSTTGTLNSPLHF. The full variable domain, completed using reference TRBV5-1 and TRBJ1-6, is KAGVTQTPRYLIKTRGQQVTLSCSPISGHRSVSWYQQTPGQGLQFLFEYFSETQRNKGNFPGRFSGRQFSNSRSEMNVSTLELGDSALYLCASSTTGTLNSPLHFGNGTRLTVT.

This chain uses TRBV18 with TRBJ2-7; 14 positions agree with TRBD2. CDR1 and CDR2 (germline): KGHSH, LQKENI. The ends lost 1 base at V and 5 bases at J; junction bases unmatched: 4. The CDR3 spans 16 residues. The CDR3 spells CASSPRLAGGPDEQYF. The CDR3 DNA reads as TGTGCCAGCTCACCACGACTAGCGGGAGGGCCGGACGAGCAGTACTTC. Full variable domain (rest looked up from reference TRBV18 and TRBJ2-7): NAGVMQNPRHLVRRRGQEARLRCSPMKGHSHVYWYRQLPEEGLKFMVYLQKENIIDESGMPKERFSAEFPKEGPSILRIQQVVRGDSAAYFCASSPRLAGGPDEQYFGPGTRLTVT.

This sequence joins TRBV30 and TRBJ2-3; no definite D call. The length of the CDR3 is 13 residues. CDR1 GTSNPN and CDR2 SVGIG come from the germline V gene (reference sequence). V shed 0 bases and J shed 2 bases, with 6 bases lying between them. The CDR3 spells CAWSVPPTDTQYF. The CDR3 DNA sequence: TGTGCCTGGAGTGTACCCCCCACAGATACGCAGTATTTT.

In DNA form, the CDR3 reads TGCAGCGTTGAATTGTCGTCAGGGGGTGGCAATGAGCAGTTCTTC. This translates into CSVELSSGGGNEQFF. V and J are TRBV29-1 and TRBJ2-1; 7 nucleotides agree with TRBD1. Germline V gives CDR1 SQVTM, CDR2 ANQGSEA. The V segment lost 2 bases and the J segment 6 bases; nucleotides outside the gene matches: 10. CDR3 length: 15 amino acids.

This clone was seen a few times. The chain combines TRBV6-4 with TRBJ2-5, with TRBD1 matching 8 bases. V trimming: 5 bases; J trimming: 8 bases; junction bases outside the gene matches: 4. The CDR3 loop spans 12 amino acids. Germline V gene sequence: CDR1 MRHNA, CDR2 SNTAGT. In nucleotides, the CDR3 is TGTGCCAGCAGTTGGACAGGGTCAACCCAGTACTTC. It encodes CASSWTGSTQYF.

The genes are TRBV6-9 and TRBJ2-1; D unclear. Trimming cost V 4 bases and J 9 bases, with 10 bases left between them. The length of the CDR3 is 12 residues. CDR1 MNHGY and CDR2 SVAAGI come from the germline V gene. The CDR3 DNA reads as TGTGCCAGCAGTTCTACTGTGGGTGAGCAGTTCTTC. It codes for CASSSTVGEQFF.

This chain uses TRBV6-8 with TRBJ2-1; D unresolved. Germline V lookup: CDR1 MNHGY, CDR2 SAAAGT. The CDR3 extends over 12 amino acids. The V end lost 5 bases, the J end lost 9 bases, and 11 bases lay between the germline ends. The CDR3 is CASSDMKGEQFF. The CDR3 DNA sequence: TGTGCCAGCAGTGACATGAAGGGTGAGCAGTTCTTC.

In DNA, the CDR3 is TGCGCCAGCAGTATGACCGGGAACACCGGGGAGCTGTTTTTT. Translating it yields CASSMTGNTGELFF. This chain uses TRBV5-1 with TRBJ2-2; D remains unclear. CDR1 is SGHRS, CDR2 YFSETQ, per germline. V lost 5 bases and J 1 base, leaving 9 bases between the germline ends. The CDR3 loop spans 14 amino acids.

This clone was seen a handful of times. The chain combines TRBV18 with TRBJ1-2; tentative D call: TRBD1 (6 bases). V lost 3 bases to trimming and J lost 4 bases, with 9 bases between them. Per the germline V gene, CDR1 is KGHSH and CDR2 is LQKENI. The CDR3 runs to 13 residues. The CDR3 sequence is CASSPGHPYGYTF. DNA of the CDR3: TGTGCCAGCTCACCGGGACATCCCTATGGCTACACCTTC.

The V gene is TRBV29-1, the J gene TRBJ1-1, with D perhaps matching TRBD1 (5 bases). This CDR3 has 16 residues. Trimming took off 3 bases at V and 0 bases at J, with 17 bases between the two ends. The germline V gene has CDR1 SQVTM and CDR2 ANQGSEA. The CDR3 DNA sequence: TGCAGCGTTGATTGGCAGGGTGGAAACATGAACACTGAAGCTTTCTTT. Its translation is CSVDWQGGNMNTEAFF.

The chain joins TRBV6-8 to TRBJ2-1; D unclear. The CDR3 sequence is 14 residues long. The V gene's germline CDR1 is MNHGY and CDR2 SAAAGT. Trimming cost V 4 bases and J 5 bases, with 12 bases left between them. CDR3 coding DNA: TGTGCCAGCAGTTTTTCGCCCGGTAACAATGAGCAGTTCTTC. This gives the protein CASSFSPGNNEQFF.

The CDR3 coding sequence is TGTGCTAGTGGTTTCCAGGGAGATACGCAGTATTTT. Its translation: CASGFQGDTQYF. This chain uses TRBV12-5 with TRBJ2-3, with D maybe TRBD1 (5 bases). Trimming left V 3 bases short and J 5 bases short, with 6 bases between. CDR1 and CDR2 (germline): LGHNT, FRNRAP. The CDR3 runs 12 residues.

V gene TRBV11-3 combines with J gene TRBJ2-5, with TRBD2 matching 7 bases. The CDR3 spans 15 residues. V lost 4 bases and J lost 5; bases outside the gene matches: 10. From germline, CDR1 is SGHNT and CDR2 YENEEA. The CDR3 here is CASSWGVRGGETQYF. Here the CDR3 DNA reads TGTGCCAGCAGCTGGGGGGTCCGGGGAGGGGAGACCCAGTACTTC.

The rearrangement joins TRBV4-1 to TRBJ1-1, with a possible D match to TRBD1 (5 bases). The CDR3 totals 12 residues. Per the germline V gene, CDR1 is MGHRA and CDR2 is YSYEKL. The V end lost 7 bases, the J end lost 7 bases, and 13 bases lay between the germline ends. The CDR3 here is CASTTGRGEAFF. Written as DNA, the CDR3 is TGCGCCAGCACTACTGGGAGGGGTGAAGCTTTCTTT.

J is TRBJ1-5 and V is TRBV6-8; D might be TRBD1 (5 bases). Trimming stripped 5 bases from V and 3 bases from J, with 11 bases between. This CDR3 region has 14 residues. Germline V gene lookup returns CDR1 MNHGY and CDR2 SAAAGT. CDR3 protein: CASSADSLNQPQHF. CDR3 coding DNA: TGTGCCAGCAGTGCAGACAGCCTCAATCAGCCCCAGCATTTT.

In its sample, this clone was seen a few times. The J gene is TRBJ2-1, the V gene TRBV19, with unresolved D. V dropped 5 bases and J dropped 5 bases, with 13 bases sitting between them. The CDR3 loop spans 14 amino acids. Germline CDR1 is LNHDA and CDR2 is SQIVND (reference sequence). CDR3 DNA sequence: TGTGCCAGTAGTCCGACTTGGCAGAACAATGAGCAGTTCTTC. It codes for CASSPTWQNNEQFF.